This TCR beta chain was sequenced for a study of response to subunit inactivated influenza vaccine. The CDR3 length is 17 residues. Looked up from germline, CDR1 is SEHNR and CDR2 is FQNEAQ (reference sequence). With V trimmed by 5 bases and J by 9 bases, 19 bases remained unmatched. TCRdb passed the RT-PCR reads through MiXCR, listing each CDR3 protein once. The sample lists approximately 680,000 distinct CDR3 sequences, around 16% seen once, with around a tenth in the top ten. The sample in question was PBMCs from blood, obtained about 11 days after vaccination. The chain joins TRBV7-9 to TRBJ2-1; 7 nucleotides agree with TRBD1. The TCR sequence derives from a man aged 45-65 years who received an inactivated influenza vaccine. CDR3 nucleotides: TGTGCCAGCAGCCCGCACATGACAGGGATCAGGTCGGGTGAGCAGTTCTTC. Its protein product is CASSPHMTGIRSGEQFF.